The 16 T cell receptor beta chains reported below all come from one sample, sequenced in a study of graft-versus-host responses after intestinal transplantation. Sequencing was performed with immunoSEQ multiplex PCR; in TCRdb, only in-frame clones are kept and a portion is missing. The sample shows approximately 70,000 clones, roughly 89% of them seen only once. Sequencing was performed on bone marrow, taken around 730 days after intestinal transplantation. These TCRs come from a human patient who received an intestinal transplant, so some T cells may come from the graft donor.

The J gene is TRBJ2-2, the V gene TRBV11-2, with D possibly TRBD1 on 6 matching bases. CDR1 and CDR2 from the germline V gene are SGHAT and FQNNGV. Trimming shortened V by 7 bases and J by 4 bases, and 13 bases separated the two germline ends. The CDR3 length is 14 residues. The CDR3 loop reads CASNNAGVTGELFF. Here the CDR3 DNA reads TGTGCCAGCAACAATGCAGGGGTCACCGGGGAGCTGTTTTTT.

The V gene is TRBV29-1, the J gene TRBJ2-1, with 7 bases aligning to TRBD1. This CDR3 contains 15 residues. After removal of 6 bases from V and 2 bases from J, the junction contained 10 bases not matched to a gene. CDR1 and CDR2 (germline): SQVTM, ANQGSEA. The CDR3 DNA sequence: TGCAGCGTAGAAAAAGCCGGGACAGCCTACAATGAGCAGTTCTTC. It codes for CSVEKAGTAYNEQFF.

CDR3 protein: CASSPSRSSYNEQFF. The CDR3 DNA sequence: TGTGCCAGCAGCCCTAGCCGGAGCTCCTACAATGAGCAGTTCTTC. The V gene is TRBV27, the J gene TRBJ2-1, with D perhaps matching TRBD2 (5 bases). The CDR3 contains 15 residues. Germline CDR1 is MNHEY and CDR2 is SMNVEV (reference sequence). Between the trimmed V and J ends, which lost 6 bases and 0 bases, there was a span of 12 bases.

CDR3 loop: CASSETTGQISGNTIYF. The CDR3 DNA follows: TGTGCCAGCAGCGAAACTACGGGACAGATATCTGGAAACACCATATATTTT. The J gene is TRBJ1-3, the V gene TRBV9, with 7 bases that match TRBD1. The germline V gene has CDR1 SGDLS and CDR2 YYNGEE. With V trimmed by 3 bases and J by 1 base, 10 bases remained unmatched. The CDR3 is 17 residues long.

This clone was observed a few times. The V call is TRBV6-6, the J call TRBJ1-5; D not resolved. This CDR3 is 13 amino acids long. Trimming took off 3 bases at V and 1 base at J, with 4 bases between the two ends. Germline V gene data show CDR1 as MNHNY and CDR2 as SVGAGI (reference sequence). The CDR3 sequence is CASSYGSNQPQHF. DNA of the CDR3: TGTGCCAGCAGTTATGGAAGCAATCAGCCCCAGCATTTT.

This chain joins TRBV2 and TRBJ2-2; 12 bases fit TRBD1. The CDR3 covers 17 residues. The germline CDR1 and CDR2 sequences are SNHLY and FYNNEI. Unmatched junction bases numbered 9, after V lost 4 bases and J lost 6 bases. The CDR3 DNA follows: TGTGCCAGCAGTGGTAATATCGGGACAGGGGGCCCCGGGGAGCTGTTTTTT. Translating gives CASSGNIGTGGPGELFF. The full variable domain, with the rest looked up from reference TRBV2 and TRBJ2-2, is EPEVTQTPSHQVTQMGQEVILRCVPISNHLYFYWYRQILGQKVEFLVSFYNNEISEKSEIFDDQFSVERPDGSNFTLKIRSTKLEDSAMYFCASSGNIGTGGPGELFFGEGSRLTVL.

This chain connects TRBV6-1 to TRBJ2-7; D unclear. Trimming pared 8 bases from V and 0 bases from J, leaving 11 bases between. Germline CDR1 and CDR2: MNHNS and SASEGT. CDR3 length: 13 amino acids. CDR3 nucleotides: TGTGCCAGCGGGGTTCTCAACTCCTACGAGCAGTACTTC. This sequence encodes CASGVLNSYEQYF.

The chain has TRBV27 and TRBJ1-1, with 11 bases that match TRBD1. V gave up 5 bases and J gave up 7 bases; unmatched junction bases: 12. The germline V gene encodes CDR1 MNHEY and CDR2 SMNVEV (reference sequence). CDR3 size: 16 residues. The CDR3 coding sequence is TGTGCCAGCAGTCCCGTGCTGGACAGGGGGCAAAGTGAAGCTTTCTTT. This gives the protein CASSPVLDRGQSEAFF.

The V gene is TRBV7-6, the J gene TRBJ1-2, with D unclear. The ends were cut back, 0 bases at V and 2 bases at J, with 13 bases in the middle. CDR3 size: 16 residues. CDR1 is SGHVS, CDR2 FNYEAQ, per germline. CDR3 nucleotide sequence: TGTGCCAGCAGCTTAGCGCCCCTGGATGCGAACTATGGCTACACCTTC. The encoded protein is CASSLAPLDANYGYTF.

V usage is TRBV7-3 and J usage is TRBJ2-5; weak D call: TRBD1 (6 bases). Germline V lookup: CDR1 SGHTA, CDR2 FQGTGA. The CDR3 has 15 amino acids. Trimming stripped 1 base from V and 3 bases from J, with 12 bases between. This chain's CDR3 is CASSLIGQKEETQYF. The DNA for the CDR3 is TGTGCCAGCAGCTTAATCGGACAGAAGGAAGAGACCCAGTACTTC.

The chain uses TRBV20-1 and TRBJ2-7; D is unresolved. CDR1 DFQATT and CDR2 SNEGSKA come from the germline V gene (reference sequence). V was trimmed by 4 bases and J by 7 bases, leaving 11 bases between them. The CDR3 consists of 11 residues. The CDR3 is CSATSGYEQYF. In nucleotides, the CDR3 is TGCAGTGCTACTTCCGGGTATGAGCAGTACTTC.

A single count supports this clone. V gene TRBV19 combines with J gene TRBJ2-5; 11 nucleotides agree with TRBD2. The germline V gene has CDR1 LNHDA and CDR2 SQIVND (reference sequence). The CDR3 length is 17 residues. V shed 0 bases and J 3 bases; nucleotides not matched to a gene: 6. The CDR3 nucleotides are TGTGCCAGTAGTATAGATGGGGCGACTAGCGGGGAAGAGACCCAGTACTTC. Translating gives CASSIDGATSGEETQYF. The full variable domain, completed using reference TRBV19 and TRBJ2-5, is DGGITQSPKYLFRKEGQNVTLSCEQNLNHDAMYWYRQDPGQGLRLIYYSQIVNDFQKGDIAEGYSVSREKKESFPLTVTSAQKNPTAFYLCASSIDGATSGEETQYFGPGTRLLVL.

The J gene is TRBJ2-1, the V gene TRBV5-6; weak D call: TRBD1 (6 bases). The V end lost 3 bases, the J end lost 4 bases, and 23 bases lay between the germline ends. The CDR3 is 18 residues long. Germline lookup yields CDR1 SGHDT and CDR2 YYEEEE. CDR3 sequence (DNA): TGTGCCAGCAGCTCGATTCACCGCGGACAGAAACTATACAATGAGCAGTTCTTC. Protein product: CASSSIHRGQKLYNEQFF. Complete variable domain (other parts from reference TRBV5-6 and TRBJ2-1): DAGVTQSPTHLIKTRGQQVTLRCSPKSGHDTVSWYQQALGQGPQFIFQYYEEEERQRGNFPDRFSGHQFPNYSSELNVNALLLGDSALYLCASSSIHRGQKLYNEQFFGPGTRLTVL.

CDR3 region: CASAAGGFVYEQFF. In nucleotides, the CDR3 is TGCGCCTCTGCAGCGGGGGGGTTCGTGTATGAGCAGTTCTTC. The chain combines TRBV10-2 with TRBJ2-1; 10 nucleotides match TRBD2. Trimming cost V 11 bases and J 8 bases; bases outside gene matches: 12. Germline loops: CDR1 WSHSY, CDR2 SAAADI. This CDR3 spans 14 amino acids.

A few counts support this clone. The chain combines TRBV19 with TRBJ2-1, with 14 bases that match TRBD2. J gave up 1 base and V 4 bases, and 6 bases lay outside the gene matches. The CDR3 extends over 18 amino acids. The germline gives CDR1 LNHDA, CDR2 SQIVND (reference sequence). The CDR3 region has the DNA TGTGCCAGTAGTAGGGGACTAGCGGGAGAGGGATCCTACAATGAGCAGTTCTTC. Translating gives CASSRGLAGEGSYNEQFF. Full variable domain (missing parts from reference TRBV19 and TRBJ2-1): DGGITQSPKYLFRKEGQNVTLSCEQNLNHDAMYWYRQDPGQGLRLIYYSQIVNDFQKGDIAEGYSVSREKKESFPLTVTSAQKNPTAFYLCASSRGLAGEGSYNEQFFGPGTRLTVL.

This sequence joins TRBV4-1 and TRBJ2-3; TRBD2 matches at 8 bases. The CDR3 sequence is 19 residues long. Germline trimming cut 4 bases from V and 3 bases from J; bases unmatched to any gene: 18. Germline CDR1 is MGHRA and CDR2 is YSYEKL. The CDR3 nucleotides read TGCGCCAGCAGCCCAACCCAATCTCTTGAGACTAGCGTAACAGATACGCAGTATTTT. It yields the protein CASSPTQSLETSVTDTQYF.